This T cell receptor beta chain came from a study of cytomegalovirus exposure and HLA in healthy donors. For the study at large: The 95 to 150 validation repertoires used the same platform as the roughly 610 first-cohort repertoires, a later analysis reported.

As regards this clone: Its antigen is as yet unknown.

The method was immunoSEQ multiplex PCR; TCRdb's version includes in-frame clones alone and lacks a portion of them. The sample lists about 110,000 clones; approximately 96% were seen once. Germline assignment: CDR1 MDHEN and CDR2 SYDVKM. The CDR3 covers 15 residues. The trim removed 1 base at V and 6 bases at J, leaving 8 bases unmatched. Regarding the study as a whole: In vitro work confirmed that three CMV-associated chains recognize CMV antigens.

The clonotype comes from a young woman in good health and CMV-seronegative. Sample: PBMCs. The chain uses TRBV28 and TRBJ1-2; the match to TRBD1 covers 7 bases. The DNA of the CDR3 is TGTGCCAGCAGTTTATCCCCTACAGGGGTTGATGGCTACACCTTC. Its translation is CASSLSPTGVDGYTF.